Given below is one T cell receptor (beta chain) in context. Its antigen is currently unknown. Constant-segment primers served in 5'RACE that generated TCR alpha and TCR beta cDNA libraries bearing sample barcodes and UMIs. TCRdb reprocessed the 5' RACE reads via MiXCR and lists one record per CDR3 protein. The data contain some 250,000 distinct CDR3 sequences, more than 15% of them singletons. The data were taken from a study of T-cell memory formation after mild COVID-19. Study in general: TCR clusters were mostly donor specific.

The study's findings and limits: CM and EM subsets held most contracting CD4+ clones; EMRA held CD8+ ones. Prior to infection, memory already included some responding clones, suggesting cross-reactive memory joined.

Looked up from germline, CDR1 is SEHNR and CDR2 is FQNEAQ (reference sequence). CDR3 length equals 14 residues. V was shortened by 4 bases and J by 1 base, with 10 bases between the two germline ends. The origin of this receptor is a young man who had mild COVID-19 (a few samples of this study predate the infection). Cell type and time point are not known. The sequenced sample was PBMCs or a T cell subset sorted from them (not recorded which). This chain joins TRBV7-9 and TRBJ2-5; weak D call: TRBD1 (6 bases). The CDR3 bases are TGTGCCAGCAGCTCTTTCAGGGGCCAAGAGACCCAGTACTTC. It yields the protein CASSSFRGQETQYF.